This T cell receptor (beta chain) was retrieved from a study of blood T cells in healthy people across ages. Isolated per sample were at least 6 million PBMCs. General study results and limits: Naive T cell percentage strongly correlated with TCR beta diversity. TCR beta diversity per million T cells fell roughly linearly with age.

Using a J-beta primer mix together with a sample-barcoded 5' primer, a second PCR was run for roughly 6 to 11 cycles. One entry per CDR3 protein results from TCRdb running MiXCR on the 5' RACE reads. The repertoire holds approximately 490,000 distinct CDR3 sequences, with around 24% as singletons. Concerning this clonotype: Its target is not known.

A further study also used this sample, focusing on T cells of mothers and their children. That investigation notes: Overlap in related mother-child pairs always slightly exceeded unrelated pairs, never significantly.

This receptor was taken from a boy younger than 18 in good health. Sequenced sample: blood.

The CDR3 spells CSARTGLAGDEQYF. CDR3 nucleotides: TGCAGTGCTCGGACGGGACTAGCGGGAGACGAGCAGTACTTC. The rearrangement uses TRBV20-1 and TRBJ2-1; the match to TRBD2 covers 14 bases. The end of the DNA is better explained by TRBJ2-7, so the J call may be wrong. The CDR3 is 14 residues long. Germline CDR1 and CDR2: DFQATT and SNEGSKA (reference sequence).